This TCR beta chain was captured by sequencing in a study of blood T cell repertoires in COVID-19. Turning to the study itself: Samples came from the United States, Italy and Spain, spanning acute and convalescent COVID-19. T cells, B-cell-depleted T cells, or PBMCs supplied cDNA or gDNA.

Losses at the gene ends were 4 bases for V and 0 bases for J; bases not matched to a gene: 2. The CDR3 runs 16 residues. From germline, CDR1 is ENHRY and CDR2 SYGVKD. Authors' analysis steps: Reference gene primer amplification gave estimated nucleated cell counts. Libraries were prepared by immunoSEQ multiplex PCR; TCRdb keeps only in-frame clonotypes and omits some of them. V and J calls and clone size come straight from that table; D and trimming were deduced from the DNA. Of tens of thousands of clones in the sample, about nine tenths were seen once. This clone showed up just once. V and J are TRBV10-3 and TRBJ2-2; TRBD2 aligns across 10 bases. The TCR was taken from an elderly woman with acute or convalescent COVID-19. Material for sequencing was peripheral blood. CDR3 in DNA: TGTGCCATCAGTGGGGGACTAGCGCCGAACACCGGGGAGCTGTTTTTT. It encodes CAISGGLAPNTGELFF.